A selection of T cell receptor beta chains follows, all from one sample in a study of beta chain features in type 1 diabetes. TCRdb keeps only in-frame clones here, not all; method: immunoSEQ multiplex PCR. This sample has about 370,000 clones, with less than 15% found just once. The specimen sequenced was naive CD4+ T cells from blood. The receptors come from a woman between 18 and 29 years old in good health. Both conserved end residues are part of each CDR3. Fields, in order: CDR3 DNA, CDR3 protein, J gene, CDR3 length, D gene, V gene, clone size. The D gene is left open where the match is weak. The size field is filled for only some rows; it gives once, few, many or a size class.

CDR3nt: TGTGCCAGCAGCTTGGGGAAACAGGGAGTACATGGCTACACCTTC
CDR3aa: CASSLGKQGVHGYTF
j_gene: TRBJ1-2
len: 15
d_gene: NA
v_gene: TRBV7-9
abundance: NA

CDR3nt: TGCGCCAGCAGCTTCGGGGACAGGGGACGCACAGATACGCAGTATTTT
CDR3aa: CASSFGDRGRTDTQYF
j_gene: TRBJ2-3
len: 16
d_gene: TRBD1
v_gene: TRBV5-1
abundance: NA

CDR3nt: TGTGCCAGCACCATGACAGGGAACAATCAGCCCCAGCATTTT
CDR3aa: CASTMTGNNQPQHF
j_gene: TRBJ1-5
len: 14
d_gene: TRBD1
v_gene: TRBV5-6
abundance: few

CDR3nt: TGTGCCAGCAGCTCCACGGGAGGGGCAGATACGCAGTATTTT
CDR3aa: CASSSTGGADTQYF
j_gene: TRBJ2-3
len: 14
d_gene: TRBD2
v_gene: TRBV5-4
abundance: NA

CDR3nt: TGTGCCAGCAGTTTACGCGATTTCTACGAGCAGTACTTC
CDR3aa: CASSLRDFYEQYF
j_gene: TRBJ2-7
len: 13
d_gene: NA
v_gene: TRBV6-5
abundance: few

CDR3nt: TGTGCCAGCAGCTTAATGGGCTACTCCTACGAGCAGTACTTC
CDR3aa: CASSLMGYSYEQYF
j_gene: TRBJ2-7
len: 14
d_gene: NA
v_gene: TRBV7-3
abundance: few

CDR3nt: TGTGCCAGCTCCCCCGTCCTAGCGGGAGGTTACGAGCAGTACTTC
CDR3aa: CASSPVLAGGYEQYF
j_gene: TRBJ2-7
len: 15
d_gene: TRBD2
v_gene: TRBV18
abundance: few

CDR3nt: TGTGCCAGCAGCCGCGAGGTGAGCTCCTACGAGCAGTACTTC
CDR3aa: CASSREVSSYEQYF
j_gene: TRBJ2-7
len: 14
d_gene: NA
v_gene: TRBV6-5
abundance: few

CDR3nt: TGTGCCGGATCACAGGGGGCCTATGGCTACACCTTC
CDR3aa: CAGSQGAYGYTF
j_gene: TRBJ1-2
len: 12
d_gene: TRBD1
v_gene: TRBV28
abundance: few

CDR3nt: TGTGCCAGCAGTTACCCCAGGGGGGACCACAATGAGCAGTTCTTC
CDR3aa: CASSYPRGDHNEQFF
j_gene: TRBJ2-1
len: 15
d_gene: NA
v_gene: TRBV6-5
abundance: NA

CDR3nt: TGCGCCAGCAGCGTCTCCGCAGGGCGGGGATACGAGCAGTACTTC
CDR3aa: CASSVSAGRGYEQYF
j_gene: TRBJ2-7
len: 15
d_gene: NA
v_gene: TRBV5-1
abundance: few

CDR3nt: TGTGCCGCCAGGGGATATAGCAATCAGCCCCAGCATTTT
CDR3aa: CAARGYSNQPQHF
j_gene: TRBJ1-5
len: 13
d_gene: NA
v_gene: TRBV6-1
abundance: few

CDR3nt: TGTGCCAGCAGCGCAGGACTAGTGGGTCTTAATGAGCAGTTCTTC
CDR3aa: CASSAGLVGLNEQFF
j_gene: TRBJ2-1
len: 15
d_gene: TRBD2
v_gene: TRBV9
abundance: NA

CDR3nt: TGTGCCAGCAGCTCAGACAGGGGCTATGGCTACACCTTC
CDR3aa: CASSSDRGYGYTF
j_gene: TRBJ1-2
len: 13
d_gene: TRBD1
v_gene: TRBV7-2
abundance: NA

CDR3nt: TGCGCCAGCAGCACCCGACAGTATGGCTACACCTTC
CDR3aa: CASSTRQYGYTF
j_gene: TRBJ1-2
len: 12
d_gene: NA
v_gene: TRBV4-1
abundance: few

CDR3nt: TGCGCCAGCAGCTTGGAGGGGCCGGTTAACGAGCAGTACTTC
CDR3aa: CASSLEGPVNEQYF
j_gene: TRBJ2-7
len: 14
d_gene: NA
v_gene: TRBV5-1
abundance: NA

CDR3nt: TGCGCCAGCAGCTTGGACATACGGGGCTATGGCTACACCTTC
CDR3aa: CASSLDIRGYGYTF
j_gene: TRBJ1-2
len: 14
d_gene: NA
v_gene: TRBV5-1
abundance: few

CDR3nt: TGTGCCAGCAGCAACCGGGACAGGGAAAATGAGCAGTTCTTC
CDR3aa: CASSNRDRENEQFF
j_gene: TRBJ2-1
len: 14
d_gene: TRBD1
v_gene: TRBV7-9
abundance: NA

CDR3nt: TGCAGCGTTGTTCGGGATCCTAATGAAAAACTGTTTTTT
CDR3aa: CSVVRDPNEKLFF
j_gene: TRBJ1-4
len: 13
d_gene: NA
v_gene: TRBV29-1
abundance: NA

CDR3nt: TGTGCCAGCAGTCTATTAGTGGAGACCCAGTACTTC
CDR3aa: CASSLLVETQYF
j_gene: TRBJ2-5
len: 12
d_gene: NA
v_gene: TRBV28
abundance: few

CDR3nt: TGTGCCAGCAGTTCGACGGGTGCAGATACGCAGTATTTT
CDR3aa: CASSSTGADTQYF
j_gene: TRBJ2-3
len: 13
d_gene: NA
v_gene: TRBV28
abundance: NA

CDR3nt: TGCGCCAGCAGCCCAAACACCCATGAGCGAGGGGAATTGGGGACTAGCCAGCCCCAGCATTTT
CDR3aa: CASSPNTHERGELGTSQPQHF
j_gene: TRBJ1-5
len: 21
d_gene: NA
v_gene: TRBV4-3
abundance: few

CDR3nt: TGTGCCAGCTCACCACAATCACAGGGGAATGGCTACACCTTC
CDR3aa: CASSPQSQGNGYTF
j_gene: TRBJ1-2
len: 14
d_gene: TRBD1
v_gene: TRBV18
abundance: few

CDR3nt: TGTGCCAGCAGCCTACAGGTCGGCACTGAAGCTTTCTTT
CDR3aa: CASSLQVGTEAFF
j_gene: TRBJ1-1
len: 13
d_gene: NA
v_gene: TRBV7-2
abundance: NA

CDR3nt: TGTGCCAGCAGTGAGACTAGCGTGAACACCGGGGAGCTGTTTTTT
CDR3aa: CASSETSVNTGELFF
j_gene: TRBJ2-2
len: 15
d_gene: TRBD2
v_gene: TRBV6-1
abundance: few

CDR3nt: TGTGCCAGCAGCACCCTTACTAGTGGAGAGACCCAGTACTTC
CDR3aa: CASSTLTSGETQYF
j_gene: TRBJ2-5
len: 14
d_gene: NA
v_gene: TRBV5-5
abundance: NA

CDR3nt: TGTGCCAGCAGCGGCGACAGGGGACGCTCCTACGAGCAGTACTTC
CDR3aa: CASSGDRGRSYEQYF
j_gene: TRBJ2-7
len: 15
d_gene: TRBD1
v_gene: TRBV9
abundance: few